The rows below give T cell receptor beta chains drawn from one sample of a study of shared clonotypes between healthy human individuals. Assay: immunoSEQ multiplex PCR; the TCRdb copy retains only in-frame clones and omits some. Of about 2.2 million clones listed, roughly 95% were seen once; the top ten hold roughly 1.7%. Sample: naive CD8+ T cells from PBMCs. These receptors all stem from a man younger than 30 in good health. Some clones in this sample may be carry-over from other donors' samples. The CDR3 runs from the conserved cysteine through the conserved F or W. D genes are given only for firm matches. Some rows mark clone size as missing; the rest say once, few, many or name a class of expanded clone.

>TRBV5-5|-|-|TRBJ1-4
CASSWTPPAYEKLFF
TGTGCCAGCAGCTGGACACCCCCGGCTTATGAAAAACTGTTTTTT
>TRBV7-9|-|once|TRBJ1-1
CASRPPGNGNTEAFF
TGTGCCAGCAGGCCTCCCGGAAATGGAAACACTGAAGCTTTCTTT
>TRBV5-1|TRBD1|-|TRBJ1-1
CASSSPGTGNTEAFF
TGCGCCAGCAGCTCGCCCGGGACAGGCAACACTGAAGCTTTCTTT
>TRBV7-9|-|-|TRBJ2-7
CASSSISYEQYF
TGTGCCAGCAGCTCCATCTCCTACGAGCAGTACTTC
>TRBV7-8|-|-|TRBJ2-2
CASSLVTGELFF
TGTGCCAGCAGCTTAGTCACCGGGGAGCTGTTTTTT
>TRBV6-6|-|-|TRBJ2-7
CASSYSQGSPNEQYF
TGTGCCAGCAGTTACTCGCAGGGATCACCGAACGAGCAGTACTTC
>TRBV6-1|-|-|TRBJ2-7
CATATPGRSSYEQYF
TGTGCCACCGCTACCCCGGGACGCAGCTCCTACGAGCAGTACTTC
>TRBV19|TRBD1|-|TRBJ2-1
CASRLSGGQGADEQFF
TGTGCCAGTAGGCTCTCGGGGGGACAGGGGGCCGATGAGCAGTTCTTC
>TRBV27|TRBD2|-|TRBJ2-7
CASGFLAGVADYEQYF
TGTGCCAGCGGGTTCCTAGCGGGAGTGGCCGACTACGAGCAGTACTTC
>TRBV29-1|-|-|TRBJ2-3
CSVEDQQEGSTDTQYF
TGCAGCGTTGAAGATCAACAGGAGGGGTCCACAGATACGCAGTATTTT
>TRBV5-6|TRBD2|-|TRBJ2-3
CASSLGAGGPDTQYF
TGTGCCAGCAGCTTAGGGGCGGGAGGGCCCGATACGCAGTATTTT
>TRBV30|TRBD1|-|TRBJ2-1
CAWSENTRGIVEQFF
TGTGCCTGGAGTGAGAATACCAGGGGGATAGTTGAGCAGTTCTTC
>TRBV5-1|TRBD1|-|TRBJ2-7
CASSLGQDRIYEQYF
TGCGCCAGCAGCTTAGGACAGGATAGAATCTACGAGCAGTACTTC
>TRBV11-2|TRBD2|-|TRBJ2-1
CASSSLPAGVENEQFF
TGTGCCAGCAGCTCCCTCCCAGCGGGAGTTGAGAATGAGCAGTTCTTC
>TRBV11-2|-|-|TRBJ1-1
CASRPWGALNTEAFF
TGTGCCAGCAGGCCCTGGGGGGCCCTGAACACTGAAGCTTTCTTT
>TRBV4-1|-|-|TRBJ2-6
CASSQVKGSGANVLTF
TGCGCCAGCAGCCAAGTGAAGGGATCCGGGGCCAACGTCCTGACTTTC
>TRBV5-4|TRBD2|-|TRBJ2-1
CASSFLAGVYNEQFF
TGTGCCAGCAGCTTTCTAGCGGGAGTCTACAATGAGCAGTTCTTC
>TRBV15|TRBD1|-|TRBJ1-1
CATSRSQGAAEAFF
TGTGCCACCAGCAGATCCCAGGGGGCGGCTGAAGCTTTCTTT
>TRBV9|TRBD1|-|TRBJ2-6
CASSGTGTGGSGANVLTF
TGTGCCAGCAGCGGGACCGGGACAGGGGGATCTGGGGCCAACGTCCTGACTTTC
>TRBV6-5|TRBD2|-|TRBJ2-7
CASSSRLSGMYEQYF
TGTGCCAGCAGTTCCAGGCTTAGCGGGATGTACGAGCAGTACTTC
>TRBV27|TRBD1|-|TRBJ2-7
CASSLWGTETYEQYF
TGTGCCAGCAGTTTGTGGGGGACAGAGACCTACGAGCAGTACTTC
>TRBV9|-|-|TRBJ2-1
CASSVGGISSYNEQFF
TGTGCCAGCAGCGTAGGTGGGATCAGCTCCTACAATGAGCAGTTCTTC
>TRBV10-1|-|-|TRBJ2-1
CASSDSRRSSYNEQFF
TGCGCCAGCAGTGACAGCAGAAGAAGCTCCTACAATGAGCAGTTCTTC
>TRBV28|TRBD2|-|TRBJ2-3
CASSFSGRIYTQYF
TGTGCCAGCAGTTTTAGCGGGAGAATTTATACGCAGTATTTT
>TRBV9|-|-|TRBJ2-7
CASSVGSGSYEQYF
TGTGCCAGCAGCGTAGGTAGCGGCTCCTACGAGCAGTACTTC
>TRBV2|-|once|TRBJ2-3
CASSPLEGSYGNTQYF
TGTGCCAGCAGTCCTCTTGAGGGATCATACGGAAATACGCAGTATTTT
>TRBV27|TRBD2|-|TRBJ2-1
CASSFLGAGGPNEQFF
TGTGCCAGCAGTTTTCTAGGAGCGGGAGGGCCCAATGAGCAGTTCTTC
>TRBV27|-|-|TRBJ2-3
CASSFINNPDTQYF
TGTGCCAGCAGCTTCATCAATAATCCAGATACGCAGTATTTT
>TRBV9|TRBD2|-|TRBJ2-7
CASSGGLAGEQYF
TGTGCCAGCAGCGGGGGACTAGCGGGAGAGCAGTACTTC
>TRBV7-9|-|-|TRBJ2-1
CASSLQGSRSYNEQFF
TGTGCCAGCAGCCTTCAGGGATCGCGGTCCTACAATGAGCAGTTCTTC
>TRBV4-3|TRBD1|once|TRBJ2-5
CASSQHLGQGSETQYF
TGCGCCAGCAGCCAGCACTTGGGACAGGGGTCAGAGACCCAGTACTTC
>TRBV30|-|-|TRBJ1-1
CAWTLSRYNTEAFF
TGTGCCTGGACCCTTTCAAGATATAACACTGAAGCTTTCTTT
>TRBV4-1|-|once|TRBJ1-3
CASSQVGSSGNTIYF
TGCGCCAGCAGCCAAGTGGGAAGCTCTGGAAACACCATATATTTT
>TRBV28|-|-|TRBJ2-7
CASTLVRGYEQYF
TGTGCCAGCACTCTAGTTCGGGGCTACGAGCAGTACTTC
>TRBV10-3|-|-|TRBJ1-5
CAISATTEGLRQPQHF
TGTGCCATCAGTGCAACGACCGAAGGGTTGCGGCAGCCCCAGCATTTT
>TRBV4-1|-|-|TRBJ2-7
CASSQFNDYEQYF
TGCGCCAGCAGCCAGTTCAATGACTACGAGCAGTACTTC
>TRBV10-3|-|-|TRBJ1-1
CAISEWRGSTEAFF
TGTGCCATCAGTGAGTGGCGGGGTTCCACTGAAGCTTTCTTT
>TRBV27|-|-|TRBJ2-1
CASSLWGPQGERNEQFF
TGTGCCAGCAGTTTATGGGGCCCCCAGGGTGAGAGAAATGAGCAGTTCTTC
>TRBV28|TRBD1|-|TRBJ1-4
CASSYDREGLKEKLFF
TGTGCCAGCAGTTACGACAGGGAGGGTCTTAAGGAAAAACTGTTTTTT
>TRBV7-9|TRBD1|-|TRBJ2-4
CASSPRQGVAKNIQYF
TGTGCCAGCAGCCCACGACAGGGGGTGGCCAAAAACATTCAGTACTTC
>TRBV30|TRBD1|once|TRBJ1-5
CALGTGEGQPQHF
TGTGCCCTGGGGACAGGGGAGGGTCAGCCCCAGCATTTT
>TRBV29-1|-|-|TRBJ2-1
CSVGAASSYNEQFF
TGCAGCGTTGGGGCAGCCTCCTCCTACAATGAGCAGTTCTTC